One T cell receptor beta chain is described in this entry. What it binds is not known. A much larger clone lies a single base off, so this may be a read error. Germline V gives CDR1 SQVTM, CDR2 ANQGSEA. Trimming took off 8 bases at V and 0 bases at J, with 14 bases between the two ends. The CDR3 consists of 14 residues. The data were obtained in a study of CD8 T cells in ankylosing spondylitis. Study-level results: Reports say disease-linked clones showed up significantly more in matched ankylosing spondylitis synovial fluid. Blood from ankylosing spondylitis patients appeared to carry a characteristic roughly eight-variant TCR beta motif.

Preparation of TCR beta libraries was done by quantitative 5'-RACE with molecular barcodes. TCRdb itself ran the 5' RACE reads through MiXCR, one entry per CDR3 protein. The sample consists of 200,000 to 250,000 distinct CDR3 sequences, 7.3% of them appearing once. This sequence originates from a male donor with ankylosing spondylitis. The material sequenced was blood, either unsorted or a sorted T cell fraction (not recorded which). V usage is TRBV29-1 and J usage is TRBJ1-5; possible D gene TRBD1, 5 bases. The DNA of the CDR3 is TGCAGCCTGGGTGGGGGTTATAGCAATCAGCCCCAGCATTTT. It encodes CSLGGGYSNQPQHF.